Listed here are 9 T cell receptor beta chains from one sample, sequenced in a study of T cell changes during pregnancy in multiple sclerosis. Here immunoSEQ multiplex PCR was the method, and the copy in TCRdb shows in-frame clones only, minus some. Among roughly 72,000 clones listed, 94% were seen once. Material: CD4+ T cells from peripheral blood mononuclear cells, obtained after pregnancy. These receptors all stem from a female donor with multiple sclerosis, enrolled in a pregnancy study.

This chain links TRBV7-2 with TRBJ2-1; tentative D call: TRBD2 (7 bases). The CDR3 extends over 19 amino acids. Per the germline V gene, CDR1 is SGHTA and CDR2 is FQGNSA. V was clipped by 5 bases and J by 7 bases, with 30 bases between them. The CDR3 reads CASSHRGARGANKGNEQFF. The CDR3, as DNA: TGTGCCAGCAGCCATCGGGGGGCGAGGGGCGCAAACAAAGGTAATGAGCAGTTCTTC.

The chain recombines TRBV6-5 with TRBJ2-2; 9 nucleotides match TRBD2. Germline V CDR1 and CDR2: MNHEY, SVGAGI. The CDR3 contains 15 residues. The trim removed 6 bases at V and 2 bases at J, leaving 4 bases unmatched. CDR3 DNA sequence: TGTGCCAGCAGCACCGGGACTAGCAACACCGGGGAGCTGTTTTTT. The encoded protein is CASSTGTSNTGELFF.

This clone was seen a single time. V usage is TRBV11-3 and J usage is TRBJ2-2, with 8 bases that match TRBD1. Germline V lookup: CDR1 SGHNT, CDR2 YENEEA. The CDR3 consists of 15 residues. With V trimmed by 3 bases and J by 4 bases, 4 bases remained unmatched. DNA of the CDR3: TGTGCCAGCAGCTTGGGACAGGCAGGCACCGGGGAGCTGTTTTTT. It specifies CASSLGQAGTGELFF.

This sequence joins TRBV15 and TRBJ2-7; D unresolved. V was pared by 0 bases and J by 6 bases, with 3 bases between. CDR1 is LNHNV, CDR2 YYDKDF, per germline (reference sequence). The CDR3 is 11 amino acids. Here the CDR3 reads CATSREREQYF. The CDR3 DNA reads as TGTGCCACCAGCAGAGAGCGCGAGCAGTACTTC.

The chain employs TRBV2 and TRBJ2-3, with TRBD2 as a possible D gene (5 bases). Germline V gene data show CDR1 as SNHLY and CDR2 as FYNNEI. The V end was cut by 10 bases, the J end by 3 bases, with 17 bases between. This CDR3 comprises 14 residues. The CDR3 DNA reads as TGTGCCACCAGCCTAGGCGGAGGTACAGATACGCAGTATTTT. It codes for CATSLGGGTDTQYF.

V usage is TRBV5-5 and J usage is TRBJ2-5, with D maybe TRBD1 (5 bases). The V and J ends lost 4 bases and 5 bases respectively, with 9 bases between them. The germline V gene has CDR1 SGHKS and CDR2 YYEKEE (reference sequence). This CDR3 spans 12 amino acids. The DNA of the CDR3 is TGTGCCAGCAGCCAGGGTCCGGAGACCCAGTACTTC. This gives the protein CASSQGPETQYF.

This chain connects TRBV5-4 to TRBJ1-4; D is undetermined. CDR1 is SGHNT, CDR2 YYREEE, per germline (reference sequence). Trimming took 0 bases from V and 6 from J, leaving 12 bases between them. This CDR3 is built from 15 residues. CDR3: CASSLGPTMDEKLFF. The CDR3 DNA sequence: TGTGCCAGCAGCTTGGGACCAACTATGGATGAAAAACTGTTTTTT.

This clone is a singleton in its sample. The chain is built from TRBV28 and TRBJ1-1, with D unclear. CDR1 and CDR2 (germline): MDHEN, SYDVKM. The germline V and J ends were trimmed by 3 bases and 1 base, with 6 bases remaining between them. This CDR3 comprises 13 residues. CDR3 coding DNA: TGTGCCAGCAGTTTGACACCGAACACTGAAGCTTTCTTT. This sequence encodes CASSLTPNTEAFF. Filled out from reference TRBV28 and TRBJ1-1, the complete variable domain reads DVKVTQSSRYLVKRTGEKVFLECVQDMDHENMFWYRQDPGLGLRLIYFSYDVKMKEKGDIPEGYSVSREKKERFSLILESASTNQTSMYLCASSLTPNTEAFFGQGTRLTVV.

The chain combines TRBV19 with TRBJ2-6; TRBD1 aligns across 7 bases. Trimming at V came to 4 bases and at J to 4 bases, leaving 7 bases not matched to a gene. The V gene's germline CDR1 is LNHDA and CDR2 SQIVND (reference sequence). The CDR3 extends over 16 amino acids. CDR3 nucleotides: TGTGCCAGTAGTAGACCACAGGGGACCGGGGCCAACGTCCTGACTTTC. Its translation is CASSRPQGTGANVLTF.